This TCR beta chain was identified during a study of blood T cell repertoires in COVID-19. Measured with immunoSEQ multiplex PCR; TCRdb has only the in-frame clones, and not every one. The sample includes roughly 140,000 clones, roughly four fifths of them seen just once. Study members were between roughly 18 and 89 years old and lived in roughly 24 US regions. Germline lookup yields CDR1 KGHSH and CDR2 LQKENI. The CDR3 totals 16 residues. V was clipped by 5 bases and J by 0 bases; unmatched bases: 3. This receptor was obtained from a man in his forties or fifties who had recovered from COVID-19. The sample comprised PBMCs or T cells enriched from blood (not recorded which). This chain links TRBV18 with TRBJ1-3; 11 bases are a match to TRBD1. The chain's CDR3 is CASSAGTGGSGNTIYF. As DNA, the CDR3 is TGTGCCAGCTCAGCCGGGACAGGGGGCTCTGGAAACACCATATATTTT.